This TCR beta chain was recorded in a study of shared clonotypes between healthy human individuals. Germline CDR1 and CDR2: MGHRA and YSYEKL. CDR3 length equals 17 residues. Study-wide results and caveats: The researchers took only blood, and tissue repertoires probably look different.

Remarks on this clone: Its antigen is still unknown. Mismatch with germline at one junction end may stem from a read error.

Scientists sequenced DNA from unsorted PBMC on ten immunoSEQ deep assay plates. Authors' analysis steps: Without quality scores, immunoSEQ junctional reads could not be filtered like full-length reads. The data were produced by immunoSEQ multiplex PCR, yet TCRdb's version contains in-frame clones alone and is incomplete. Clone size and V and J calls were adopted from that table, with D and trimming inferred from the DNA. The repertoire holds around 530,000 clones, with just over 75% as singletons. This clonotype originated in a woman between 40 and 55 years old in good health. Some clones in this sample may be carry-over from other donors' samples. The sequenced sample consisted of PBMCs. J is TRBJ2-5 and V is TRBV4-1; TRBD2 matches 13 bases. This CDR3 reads CASSSWTSGSYQEAQYF. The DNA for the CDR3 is TGCGCCAGCAGCTCGTGGACTAGCGGGAGTTACCAAGAGGCCCAGTACTTC.